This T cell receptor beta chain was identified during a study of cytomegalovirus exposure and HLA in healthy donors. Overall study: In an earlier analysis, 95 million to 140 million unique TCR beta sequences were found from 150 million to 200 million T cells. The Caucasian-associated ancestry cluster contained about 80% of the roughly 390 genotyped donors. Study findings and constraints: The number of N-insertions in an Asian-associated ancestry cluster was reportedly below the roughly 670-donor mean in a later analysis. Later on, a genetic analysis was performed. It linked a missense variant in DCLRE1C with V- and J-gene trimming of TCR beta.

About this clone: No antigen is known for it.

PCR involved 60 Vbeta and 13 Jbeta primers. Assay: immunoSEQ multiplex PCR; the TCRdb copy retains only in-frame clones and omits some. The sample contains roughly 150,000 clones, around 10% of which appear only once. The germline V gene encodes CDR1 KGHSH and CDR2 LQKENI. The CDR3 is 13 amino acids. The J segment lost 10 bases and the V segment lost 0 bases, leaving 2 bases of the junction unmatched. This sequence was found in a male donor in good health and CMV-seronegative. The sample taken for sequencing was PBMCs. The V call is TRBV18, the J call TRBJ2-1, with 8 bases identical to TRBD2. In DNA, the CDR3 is TGTGCCAGCTCACCACCCTCTAGCGGGGAGCAGTTCTTC. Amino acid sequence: CASSPPSSGEQFF.